Detailed here is one T cell receptor beta chain. Its antigen is undetermined. Together with a sample-barcoded 5' primer, a J-beta primer mix was included in a second PCR lasting roughly 6 to 12 cycles. Per sample, CDR3-containing paired-end reads numbered at least 2.5 million. TCRdb redid the calling of the 5' RACE reads with MiXCR, one entry per CDR3 protein. The sample includes approximately 810,000 distinct CDR3 sequences, around 34% of them seen just once. This specimen belongs to a study of blood T cells in healthy people across ages. The study's findings and limits: The unknown donor CMV status may have confounded expanded clonotype changes.

V lost 5 bases, J lost 5 bases, and 8 bases stayed unmatched. The CDR3 is 15 residues long. CDR1 is SGHVS and CDR2 is FNYEAQ in the germline V gene. This chain uses TRBV7-6 with TRBJ2-1; TRBD1 matches 8 bases. The TCR was taken from a man aged 18 to 35 in good health. Material: blood. CDR3 sequence (DNA): TGTGCCAGCAGCGCCCAACAGGGGGTCCACAATGAGCAGTTCTTC. Its translation: CASSAQQGVHNEQFF.